A single T cell receptor (beta chain) is shown here with its context. Its cognate antigen is unknown. These data come from a study of cytomegalovirus exposure and HLA in healthy donors. Researchers ran the PCR with 60 Vbeta and 13 Jbeta primers. Measured with immunoSEQ multiplex PCR; TCRdb has only the in-frame clones, and not every one. The data show approximately 150,000 clones, 76% seen once. Points from the study as a whole: The authors later linked a missense DCLRE1C variant to TCR beta V- and J-gene trimming.

The length of the CDR3 is 16 residues. Germline lookup yields CDR1 SGHAT and CDR2 FQNNGV. V was clipped by 2 bases and J by 7 bases; unmatched bases: 11. Material: PBMCs. The receptor was derived from a woman aged 40 to 50 in good health and CMV-seronegative. The chain joins TRBV11-2 to TRBJ1-1; 9 bases map to TRBD1. The CDR3 loop is CASSLLPGQGLREAFF. The CDR3 DNA is TGTGCCAGCAGCTTACTCCCGGGACAGGGACTTCGTGAAGCTTTCTTT.